This TCR beta chain is from a study of identifying expanded T cells in peripheral blood. Germline assignment: CDR1 LGHNT and CDR2 FRNRAP. CDR3 length equals 16 residues. The ends were cut back, 3 bases at V and 2 bases at J, with 14 bases in the middle. This clone was seen once. Its specificity is not known. Repertoires were generated with immunoSEQ multiplex PCR, while TCRdb's copy carries only in-frame clones and drops some. The sample lists tens of thousands of clones; about nine tenths were seen once. Study findings and constraints: Clone count variance between approximately two-week samples rose with total template count. Differentially abundant clones: roughly 1.2 between replicates, approximately 15 at around 14 days, over 18 at four.

No infections or other immune events were documented during collection. The TCR comes from a person aged 18 to 75 in good health. Sequencing was performed on blood. This chain uses TRBV12-5 with TRBJ2-1; D could derive from TRBD1 or TRBD2 (5 bases each). As DNA, the CDR3 is TGTGCTAGTGGTTTTAACGGGGCTGGCGCCTACAATGAGCAGTTCTTC. This codes for CASGFNGAGAYNEQFF.